The 25 T cell receptor beta chains listed next were all sequenced from one sample in a study of cytomegalovirus exposure and HLA in healthy donors. The PCR ran on 60 Vbeta and 13 Jbeta primers. Only in-frame clones appear in the TCRdb table, and some are missing; sequencing was by immunoSEQ multiplex PCR. The sample has 150,000 or so clones, roughly 77% seen once. The sample taken for sequencing was PBMCs. The source of these receptors is a man aged 25-40 years in good health and CMV-seropositive.

The V and J genes are TRBV7-3 and TRBJ2-6, with TRBD2 identical over 7 bases. V shed 6 bases, J shed 4 bases, and the junction held 6 bases outside the gene matches. The germline V gene encodes CDR1 SGHTA and CDR2 FQGTGA. CDR3 length: 15 amino acids. The CDR3 reads CASRSGASGANVLTF. The CDR3 DNA follows: TGTGCCAGCAGGAGCGGGGCGTCGGGGGCCAACGTCCTGACTTTC. The variable domain in full, completed from reference TRBV7-3 and TRBJ2-6, reads GAGVSQTPSNKVTEKGKYVELRCDPISGHTALYWYRQSLGQGPEFLIYFQGTGAADDSGLPNDRFFAVRPEGSVSTLKIQRTERGDSAVYLCASRSGASGANVLTFGAGSRLTVL.

The chain couples TRBV18 to TRBJ1-5, with TRBD1 identical over 8 bases. The CDR3 has 16 amino acids. The junction had 4 bases not matched to a gene; V was cut back by 3 bases and J by 0 bases. Germline V gives CDR1 KGHSH, CDR2 LQKENI. The CDR3 here is CASSPDRALSNQPQHF. The CDR3 DNA is TGTGCCAGCTCACCGGACAGGGCGCTTAGCAATCAGCCCCAGCATTTT.

This clone was found a few times. The rearrangement joins TRBV2 to TRBJ2-2; TRBD1 matches 9 bases. In germline, CDR1 is SNHLY, CDR2 FYNNEI. Trimming at V came to 0 bases and at J to 8 bases, leaving 7 bases not matched to a gene. This CDR3 has 16 amino acids. CDR3 sequence reads: CASSEALGQGAGELFF. The DNA for the CDR3 is TGTGCCAGCAGTGAAGCGCTGGGACAGGGAGCTGGGGAGCTGTTTTTT.

This clone has a handful of counts. V is TRBV27 and J is TRBJ2-5; possible D gene TRBD1, 6 bases. CDR1 is MNHEY, CDR2 SMNVEV, per germline (reference sequence). This CDR3 spans 14 amino acids. Trimming removed 2 bases at V and 3 bases at J, with 10 bases between. CDR3 in DNA: TGTGCCAGCAGTTTACTCCGGGACAAAGAGACCCAGTACTTC. The encoded protein is CASSLLRDKETQYF.

The chain is built from TRBV6-1 and TRBJ1-2; TRBD1 might be the D (6 bases). CDR1 MNHNS and CDR2 SASEGT come from the germline V gene. Deletions cut 7 bases from V and 4 bases from J, with 10 bases between. CDR3 length: 12 residues. The CDR3 here is CASTLTGYGYTF. DNA of the CDR3: TGTGCCAGCACCCTGACAGGCTATGGCTACACCTTC.

This chain joins TRBV5-1 and TRBJ2-3; 10 bases are a match to TRBD1. V dropped 3 bases and J dropped 2; count of bases not matched to a gene: 6. This CDR3 is built from 16 residues. Germline V gene lookup returns CDR1 SGHRS and CDR2 YFSETQ. The DNA for the CDR3 is TGCGCCAGCAGCTCCCGGGACAGGGGTGTCACAGATACGCAGTATTTT. Protein product: CASSSRDRGVTDTQYF.

The gene calls are TRBV27 and TRBJ2-1; D is perhaps TRBD1 (6 bases). The CDR3 length is 13 residues. CDR1 is MNHEY, CDR2 SMNVEV, per germline (reference sequence). Trimming stripped 5 bases from V and 9 bases from J, with 14 bases between. DNA for the CDR3: TGTGCCAGCAGTCTCGGACAGTCAATTGAGCAGTTCTTC. Its translation: CASSLGQSIEQFF.

This sequence joins TRBV6-5 and TRBJ1-2; D call uncertain. This CDR3 is built from 13 residues. Per germline, CDR1 MNHEY and CDR2 SVGAGI. The germline V and J ends were trimmed by 2 bases and 4 bases, with 8 bases remaining between them. CDR3 amino acids: CASSYAGPYGYTF. In DNA form, the CDR3 reads TGTGCCAGCAGTTACGCCGGTCCCTATGGCTACACCTTC.

This clone occurred a few times. The chain combines TRBV27 with TRBJ1-4, with D possibly being TRBD1 (6 bases). V gave up 5 bases and J gave up 11 bases, with 18 bases separating them. The CDR3 is made up of 14 amino acids. Germline assignment: CDR1 MNHEY and CDR2 SMNVEV (reference sequence). Here the CDR3 reads CASSLSTGFAKLFF. CDR3 sequence (DNA): TGTGCCAGCAGTCTTAGTACAGGGTTTGCGAAACTGTTTTTT. Full variable domain (missing parts from reference TRBV27 and TRBJ1-4): EAQVTQNPRYLITVTGKKLTVTCSQNMNHEYMSWYRQDPGLGLRQIYYSMNVEVTDKGDVPEGYKVSRKEKRNFPLILESPSPNQTSLYFCASSLSTGFAKLFFGSGTQLSVL.

In DNA form, the CDR3 reads TGTGCCTGGAGTGTTGAGGGTCCAGGGCCCCAGCATTTT. It is translated as CAWSVEGPGPQHF. This sequence joins TRBV30 and TRBJ1-5; D gene ambiguous. The germline CDR1 and CDR2 sequences are GTSNPN and SVGIG (reference sequence). The CDR3 consists of 13 residues. V shed 0 bases and J shed 9 bases, with 12 bases lying between them. The full variable domain, its missing parts supplied by reference TRBV30 and TRBJ1-5, is SQTIHQWPATLVQPVGSPLSLECTVEGTSNPNLYWYRQAAGRGLQLLFYSVGIGQISSEVPQNLSASRPQDRQFILSSKKLLLSDSGFYLCAWSVEGPGPQHFGDGTRLSIL.

CDR3 nucleotides: TGTGCCAGCAGCCCCACCAGCGGGCCTTCCTACAATGAGCAGTTCTTC. Its protein is CASSPTSGPSYNEQFF. J is TRBJ2-1 and V is TRBV7-6; TRBD2 might be the D (6 bases). CDR3 length equals 16 residues. CDR1 and CDR2 (germline): SGHVS, FNYEAQ. The ends were cut back, 5 bases at V and 1 base at J, with 15 bases in the middle.

The J gene is TRBJ2-2, the V gene TRBV27; D is ambiguous. The length of the CDR3 is 13 residues. V was clipped by 8 bases and J by 4 bases, with 11 bases between them. The germline gives CDR1 MNHEY, CDR2 SMNVEV (reference sequence). CDR3 loop: CASLSLRTGELFF. The CDR3 nucleotides read TGTGCCAGCCTCAGTTTACGCACCGGGGAGCTGTTTTTT.

This clone has only a few counts. The chain joins TRBV28 to TRBJ1-5; D is undetermined. The germline V and J ends were trimmed by 8 bases and 1 base, with 15 bases remaining between them. The germline gives CDR1 MDHEN, CDR2 SYDVKM. The CDR3 contains 15 residues. The DNA of the CDR3 is TGTGCCAGCCATACACCCCTCGGGAGCAATCAGCCCCAGCATTTT. Translating it yields CASHTPLGSNQPQHF. Full variable domain (outside the CDR3, taken from reference TRBV28 and TRBJ1-5): DVKVTQSSRYLVKRTGEKVFLECVQDMDHENMFWYRQDPGLGLRLIYFSYDVKMKEKGDIPEGYSVSREKKERFSLILESASTNQTSMYLCASHTPLGSNQPQHFGDGTRLSIL.

This chain joins TRBV7-3 and TRBJ1-4, with D possibly being TRBD1 (6 bases). Trimming took 6 bases from V and 8 from J, leaving 19 bases between them. There are 15 residues in the CDR3. Per the germline V gene, CDR1 is SGHTA and CDR2 is FQGTGA. This CDR3 is CASRSGRTAGEKLFF. The CDR3 nucleotides are TGTGCCAGCAGATCGGGTCGGACAGCGGGAGAAAAACTGTTTTTT.

The rearrangement uses TRBV15 and TRBJ2-1; no definite D call. The V end was cut by 8 bases, the J end by 0 bases, with 11 bases between. CDR1 is LNHNV and CDR2 is YYDKDF in the germline V gene (reference sequence). The CDR3 spans 14 residues. CDR3 loop: CATGQLSSYNEQFF. The CDR3 bases are TGTGCCACCGGGCAATTGAGCTCCTACAATGAGCAGTTCTTC.

V usage is TRBV6-1 and J usage is TRBJ2-7, with 10 bases that match TRBD1. In germline, CDR1 is MNHNS, CDR2 SASEGT. Losses at the gene ends were 2 bases for V and 1 base for J; bases not matched to a gene: 11. The CDR3 runs 18 residues. The CDR3 spells CASSERGDRGLKSYEQYF. CDR3 bases: TGTGCCAGCAGTGAAAGGGGAGACAGGGGGCTAAAGTCCTACGAGCAGTACTTC.

The chain carries TRBV6-6 and TRBJ1-4; D is possibly TRBD1 (6 bases). V lost 5 bases, J lost 0 bases, and 13 bases lay in between. CDR1 is MNHNY and CDR2 is SVGAGI in the germline V gene (reference sequence). CDR3 length equals 16 residues. For the CDR3, the DNA is TGTGCCAGCAGTAAACAGGGTTCTGCAACTAATGAAAAACTGTTTTTT. It translates to CASSKQGSATNEKLFF.

This clone came up a few times. The chain couples TRBV10-3 to TRBJ2-6; D is uncertain. CDR3 length: 14 amino acids. V was clipped by 6 bases and J by 3 bases, with 9 bases between them. Germline V CDR1 and CDR2: ENHRY, SYGVKD. The CDR3 coding sequence is TGTGCCATCAGCCTCAATAGTGGGGCCAACGTCCTGACTTTC. Its protein is CAISLNSGANVLTF.

This chain links TRBV19 with TRBJ2-6; 7 bases are shared with TRBD1. The CDR3 has 17 residues. Germline V gene sequence: CDR1 LNHDA, CDR2 SQIVND (reference sequence). V was pared by 4 bases and J by 0 bases, with 6 bases of the junction left unmatched. CDR3 nucleotide sequence: TGTGCCAGTAGTAAAGGGGGCGGTAACTCTGGGGCCAACGTCCTGACTTTC. The encoded protein is CASSKGGGNSGANVLTF.

The rearrangement joins TRBV2 to TRBJ2-5; weak D call: TRBD1 (6 bases). This CDR3 is built from 14 residues. Trimming pared 7 bases from V and 5 bases from J, leaving 17 bases between. Germline CDR1 reads SNHLY; CDR2 reads FYNNEI. CDR3 DNA sequence: TGTGCCAGCAAACAAGGAATTGGGGGCGAGACCCAGTACTTC. It encodes CASKQGIGGETQYF.

For this clone: This may stem from a read error, because a much larger clone lies one nucleotide away. This sequence joins TRBV9 and TRBJ2-5, with 9 bases aligning to TRBD1. CDR3 length: 16 amino acids. V lost 2 bases and J lost 2; bases outside the gene matches: 7. Per the germline V gene, CDR1 is SGDLS and CDR2 is YYNGEE. In DNA, the CDR3 is TGTGCCAGCAGCGTCAGGACAGGGGTTGTACAAGAGACCCAGTACTTC. It codes for CASSVRTGVVQETQYF.

In its sample, this clone was seen a few times. The chain links TRBV20-1 to TRBJ1-2; tentative D call: TRBD1 (6 bases). Germline V CDR1 and CDR2: DFQATT, SNEGSKA (reference sequence). The CDR3 spans 11 residues. V lost 4 bases, J lost 6 bases, and 9 bases lay in between. The CDR3 DNA follows: TGCAGTGCTAACAGGGTCCATGGCTACACCTTC. Its protein is CSANRVHGYTF.

V is TRBV28 and J is TRBJ2-5; unclear D gene. The CDR3 consists of 12 residues. Germline V CDR1 and CDR2: MDHEN, SYDVKM. With 1 base removed from V and 5 bases from J, the gap between germline ends came to 5 bases. CDR3 loop: CASSLSRETQYF. CDR3 nucleotides: TGTGCCAGCAGTTTATCCAGGGAGACCCAGTACTTC.

The V and J genes are TRBV18 and TRBJ1-1; D might be TRBD1 (5 bases). The CDR3 extends over 15 amino acids. Germline V gives CDR1 KGHSH, CDR2 LQKENI. V lost 4 bases to trimming and J lost 1 base, with 13 bases between them. CDR3 in amino acids: CASSQNLGQNTEAFF. As DNA, the CDR3 is TGTGCCAGCTCACAAAATCTGGGGCAGAACACTGAAGCTTTCTTT. Full variable domain (outside the CDR3, taken from reference TRBV18 and TRBJ1-1): NAGVMQNPRHLVRRRGQEARLRCSPMKGHSHVYWYRQLPEEGLKFMVYLQKENIIDESGMPKERFSAEFPKEGPSILRIQQVVRGDSAAYFCASSQNLGQNTEAFFGQGTRLTVV.

The genes are TRBV28 and TRBJ2-1; D not certain. CDR1 and CDR2 (germline): MDHEN, SYDVKM. V was pared by 3 bases and J by 8 bases, with 17 bases between. This CDR3 is 15 amino acids long. CDR3 amino acids: CASSLRSAHRHEQFF. The CDR3 coding sequence is TGTGCCAGCAGTTTGAGGAGCGCCCATAGGCATGAGCAGTTCTTC.